Following are 28 T cell receptor beta chains from one sample sequenced in a study of CD8 T cells in Susac syndrome. RNA was extracted with the RNeasy kit, and a quantity of roughly 0.5 to 1 ug was reverse transcribed using random hexamers. One entry per CDR3 protein results from TCRdb running MiXCR on the immunoSEQ multiplex PCR reads. The sample lists hundreds of thousands of distinct CDR3 sequences, approximately 95% occurring once. The sequencing sample was made of CD4+ T cells from PBMCs. These receptors were obtained from a human donor with multiple sclerosis.

This clonotype was seen just once. The rearrangement joins TRBV7-2 to TRBJ2-1; possible D gene TRBD2, 7 bases. The V end lost 7 bases, the J end lost 0 bases, and 16 bases lay between the germline ends. The CDR3 runs 16 residues. Germline V gives CDR1 SGHTA, CDR2 FQGNSA. The CDR3 coding sequence is TGTGCCAGCACCCCGGAGGGGGGGAGCTCCTACAATGAGCAGTTCTTC. Its protein product is CASTPEGGSSYNEQFF.

J is TRBJ2-2 and V is TRBV9, with a possible D match to TRBD2 (6 bases). The V end lost 0 bases, the J end lost 4 bases, and 13 bases lay between the germline ends. The CDR3 spans 16 residues. The V gene's germline CDR1 is SGDLS and CDR2 YYNGEE. CDR3 region: CASSVDGGVRTGELFF. In DNA, the CDR3 is TGTGCCAGCAGCGTAGACGGCGGGGTACGCACCGGGGAGCTGTTTTTT. The full variable domain, its missing parts supplied by reference TRBV9 and TRBJ2-2, is DSGVTQTPKHLITATGQRVTLRCSPRSGDLSVYWYQQSLDQGLQFLIQYYNGEERAKGNILERFSAQQFPDLHSELNLSSLELGDSALYFCASSVDGGVRTGELFFGEGSRLTVL.

The rearrangement links TRBV9 to TRBJ2-1; 8 positions agree with TRBD1. The CDR3 runs 14 residues. Germline CDR1 reads SGDLS; CDR2 reads YYNGEE. The trim removed 5 bases at V and 7 bases at J, leaving 8 bases unmatched. DNA for the CDR3: TGTGCCAGCAGTATCCAGGGGGCTGGAAATGAGCAGTTCTTC. Amino acid sequence: CASSIQGAGNEQFF.

This sequence joins TRBV12-3 or TRBV12-4 and TRBJ2-1; the match to TRBD2 covers 7 bases. The CDR3 is 13 amino acids. Trimming at V came to 8 bases and at J to 5 bases, leaving 6 bases not matched to a gene. The CDR3 DNA follows: TGTGCCAGCCTCGGGGGACTACACAATGAGCAGTTCTTC. This sequence encodes CASLGGLHNEQFF.

CDR3 nucleotides: TGCAGCGGACGACAGAGCTCCTACAATGAGCAGTTCTTC. Translated, it gives CSGRQSSYNEQFF. The chain recombines TRBV29-1 with TRBJ2-1, with a tentative D call TRBD1 (5 bases). The CDR3 runs 13 residues. The V end lost 7 bases, the J end lost 0 bases, and 10 bases lay between the germline ends. CDR1 is SQVTM, CDR2 ANQGSEA, per germline.

The V call is TRBV29-1, the J call TRBJ2-6, with D unclear. Germline V lookup: CDR1 SQVTM, CDR2 ANQGSEA. V lost 5 bases and J 0 bases, leaving 5 bases between the germline ends. The CDR3 contains 13 residues. Here the CDR3 reads CSVQSSGANVLTF. The CDR3 bases are TGCAGCGTTCAGAGCTCTGGGGCCAACGTCCTGACTTTC.

This chain joins TRBV20-1 and TRBJ1-6, with no clear D. The CDR3 length is 13 residues. V was shortened by 3 bases and J by 7 bases, with 10 bases between the two germline ends. Germline V gene data show CDR1 as DFQATT and CDR2 as SNEGSKA (reference sequence). DNA of the CDR3: TGCAGTGCTAGTGGGCCGGGAAATTCACCCCTCCACTTT. Its protein is CSASGPGNSPLHF.

This chain uses TRBV29-1 with TRBJ1-5, with D possibly being TRBD1 (6 bases). Between the trimmed V and J ends, which lost 7 bases and 5 bases, there was a span of 24 bases. CDR1 and CDR2 from the germline V gene are SQVTM and ANQGSEA. The CDR3 has 16 residues. CDR3 in DNA: TGCAGCGCTATCCCGACAGGAGCCCCAGGCGATCAGCCCCAGCATTTT. Amino acids: CSAIPTGAPGDQPQHF.

The V and J genes are TRBV18 and TRBJ1-5; D not certain. CDR3 length equals 14 residues. Trimming stripped 6 bases from V and 6 bases from J, with 15 bases between. Germline V gene lookup returns CDR1 KGHSH and CDR2 LQKENI. CDR3 sequence: CASSPTREVQPQHF. The CDR3 coding sequence is TGTGCCAGCTCCCCGACGAGGGAGGTTCAGCCCCAGCATTTT.

The rearrangement uses TRBV11-1 and TRBJ2-1; the D gene is possibly TRBD2 (7 bases). CDR3 length: 16 amino acids. V lost 3 bases and J 2 bases, leaving 14 bases between the germline ends. Per the germline V gene, CDR1 is SGHAT and CDR2 is FQDESV (reference sequence). CDR3 protein: CASSFRAGAPYNEQFF. The CDR3 nucleotides are TGTGCCAGCAGCTTTCGGGCGGGGGCCCCCTACAATGAGCAGTTCTTC.

The CDR3: CASSSRPGGSYNEQFF. CDR3 DNA: TGCGCCAGCAGCTCTCGGCCGGGGGGCTCCTACAATGAGCAGTTCTTC. The chain joins TRBV5-1 to TRBJ2-1, with 7 bases that match TRBD2. The CDR3 length is 16 residues. V dropped 3 bases and J dropped 0; count of bases not matched to a gene: 6. Germline CDR1 and CDR2: SGHRS and YFSETQ.

The chain is built from TRBV9 and TRBJ2-5, with TRBD1 identical over 7 bases. The CDR3 has 15 residues. Per the germline V gene, CDR1 is SGDLS and CDR2 is YYNGEE. The trim removed 2 bases at V and 5 bases at J, leaving 9 bases unmatched. The DNA for the CDR3 is TGTGCCAGCAGCGTTGAGGGGGCCATAGGGGAGACCCAGTACTTC. Residues: CASSVEGAIGETQYF.

As DNA, the CDR3 is TGCAGTGCTAATGCGGCGACAGGAGCTGATCAGCCCCAGCATTTT. Translation: CSANAATGADQPQHF. The genes are TRBV20-1 and TRBJ1-5, with D possibly TRBD1 on 6 matching bases. Germline lookup yields CDR1 DFQATT and CDR2 SNEGSKA (reference sequence). The CDR3 spans 15 residues. V was pared by 4 bases and J by 5 bases, with 18 bases between.

V gene TRBV30 combines with J gene TRBJ2-2, with D possibly TRBD2 on 5 matching bases. The germline V gene has CDR1 GTSNPN and CDR2 SVGIG (reference sequence). V shed 3 bases and J shed 3 bases, with 11 bases lying between them. The CDR3 runs 14 residues. The CDR3 region is CAWRKGEYTGELFF. CDR3 in DNA: TGTGCCTGGAGGAAGGGAGAGTACACCGGGGAGCTGTTTTTT.

This sequence joins TRBV5-4 and TRBJ1-1; D call uncertain. CDR1 and CDR2 from the germline V gene are SGHNT and YYREEE (reference sequence). Trimming left V 4 bases short and J 1 base short, with 17 bases between. The CDR3 spans 16 residues. The CDR3, as DNA: TGTGCCAGCAGCCTCCTGAGTGGGAAAGGGAACACTGAAGCTTTCTTT. This encodes CASSLLSGKGNTEAFF. The whole variable domain, remainder taken from reference TRBV5-4 and TRBJ1-1, is ETGVTQSPTHLIKTRGQQVTLRCSSQSGHNTVSWYQQALGQGPQFIFQYYREEENGRGNFPPRFSGLQFPNYSSELNVNALELDDSALYLCASSLLSGKGNTEAFFGQGTRLTVV.

This clonotype was detected once. The chain carries TRBV30 and TRBJ1-2; D not certain. The CDR3 spans 14 residues. Germline assignment: CDR1 GTSNPN and CDR2 SVGIG (reference sequence). V was clipped by 0 bases and J by 1 base, with 9 bases between them. The CDR3 sequence: CAWSVSSDNYGYTF. DNA of the CDR3: TGTGCCTGGAGTGTAAGTTCCGATAACTATGGCTACACCTTC.

This chain uses TRBV20-1 with TRBJ2-7; 7 bases are shared with TRBD1. CDR3 length: 15 amino acids. Germline V gene sequence: CDR1 DFQATT, CDR2 SNEGSKA (reference sequence). Trimming at V came to 5 bases and at J to 4 bases, leaving 14 bases not matched to a gene. The CDR3 loop is CSAGGQDCCFYEQYV. CDR3 nucleotides: TGCAGTGCTGGAGGACAGGACTGCTGCTTTTACGAGCAGTACGTC.

V usage is TRBV29-1 and J usage is TRBJ2-3; D may match TRBD1 or TRBD2 (6 bases each). This CDR3 is built from 12 residues. Germline CDR1 is SQVTM and CDR2 is ANQGSEA. V was shortened by 7 bases and J by 7 bases, with 15 bases between the two germline ends. CDR3 DNA: TGCAGCGCAGTGACAGGAGGGAATACGCAGTATTTT. Its protein product is CSAVTGGNTQYF.

The rearrangement uses TRBV30 and TRBJ2-1; tentatively, D is TRBD1 (5 bases). Germline loops: CDR1 GTSNPN, CDR2 SVGIG (reference sequence). The CDR3 sequence is 13 residues long. Between the trimmed V and J ends, which lost 0 bases and 10 bases, there was a span of 13 bases. CDR3: CAWSVQGEGEQFF. CDR3 nucleotide sequence: TGTGCCTGGAGTGTACAAGGGGAAGGCGAGCAGTTCTTC.

This chain connects TRBV27 to TRBJ1-6; 7 nucleotides line up with TRBD1. Unmatched junction bases numbered 6, after V lost 5 bases and J lost 2 bases. This CDR3 spans 16 amino acids. In germline, CDR1 is MNHEY, CDR2 SMNVEV (reference sequence). CDR3 bases: TGTGCCAGCAGTACCCGACAGGGTCCCTATAATTCACCCCTCCACTTT. Protein: CASSTRQGPYNSPLHF.

This chain links TRBV12-3 or TRBV12-4 with TRBJ2-3, with 8 nucleotides matching TRBD2. The CDR3 runs to 16 residues. After removal of 7 bases from V and 0 bases from J, the junction contained 9 bases not matched to a gene. CDR3 amino acids: CASKSGGSLSTDTQYF. In DNA form, the CDR3 reads TGTGCCAGCAAAAGCGGGGGCTCCCTTAGCACAGATACGCAGTATTTT.

The chain uses TRBV12-3 or TRBV12-4 and TRBJ1-2; possible D gene TRBD1, 6 bases. This CDR3 is built from 11 residues. Between the trimmed V and J ends, which lost 8 bases and 8 bases, there was a span of 12 bases. The CDR3 DNA reads as TGTGCCAGCGGCCGCGGGGGCGGCTACACCTTC. Protein product: CASGRGGGYTF.

This clonotype was picked up one time. V usage is TRBV20-1 and J usage is TRBJ1-5; no clear D. The CDR3 is 15 amino acids. Germline assignment: CDR1 DFQATT and CDR2 SNEGSKA (reference sequence). V gave up 3 bases and J gave up 0 bases, with 12 bases separating them. CDR3 in amino acids: CSASLAPDSNQPQHF. CDR3 coding DNA: TGCAGTGCTAGCTTAGCCCCCGATAGCAATCAGCCCCAGCATTTT.

The gene calls are TRBV15 and TRBJ2-7; maybe TRBD1 (6 bases). Germline CDR1 and CDR2: LNHNV and YYDKDF (reference sequence). The V gene lost 0 bases and the J gene lost 1 base, with 13 bases spanning the gap. The CDR3 consists of 16 residues. The CDR3 here is CATSREPGHESYEQYF. The DNA for the CDR3 is TGTGCCACCAGCAGAGAACCGGGACACGAATCCTACGAGCAGTACTTC.

The J gene is TRBJ1-5, the V gene TRBV12-3 or TRBV12-4; TRBD1 agrees at 8 bases. The CDR3 runs to 13 residues. After removal of 6 bases from V and 7 bases from J, the junction contained 5 bases not matched to a gene. The CDR3: CASRIDRGQPQHF. The CDR3 region has the DNA TGTGCCAGCAGAATAGACAGGGGACAGCCCCAGCATTTT.

This clonotype was seen just once. This chain links TRBV27 with TRBJ1-1; D gene uncertain. Germline V lookup: CDR1 MNHEY, CDR2 SMNVEV (reference sequence). The CDR3 loop spans 14 amino acids. Between the trimmed V and J ends, which lost 4 bases and 5 bases, there was a span of 14 bases. CDR3 bases: TGTGCCAGCAGTTATTTACCACCTAGGACTGAAGCTTTCTTT. Amino acid sequence: CASSYLPPRTEAFF.

The V gene is TRBV29-1, the J gene TRBJ1-1; D is unclear. Germline loops: CDR1 SQVTM, CDR2 ANQGSEA. This CDR3 is built from 11 residues. The germline V and J ends were trimmed by 6 bases and 6 bases, with 11 bases remaining between them. The CDR3 coding sequence is TGCAGCGTGAAGTATGAAGCTGAAGCTTTCTTT. Translation: CSVKYEAEAFF.

The chain is built from TRBV6-1 and TRBJ1-2, with a possible D match to TRBD1 (6 bases). The V gene's germline CDR1 is MNHNS and CDR2 SASEGT. The V end lost 0 bases, the J end lost 3 bases, and 11 bases lay between the germline ends. There are 15 residues in the CDR3. The CDR3 is CASSEAAGAHYGYTF. CDR3 DNA sequence: TGTGCCAGCAGTGAAGCGGCAGGGGCCCACTATGGCTACACCTTC.